This T cell receptor (beta chain) was captured in a study of blood T cell repertoires in COVID-19. Whole-study context: Whether acute or convalescent, the COVID-19 samples came from the United States, Italy and Spain. From T cells, B-cell-depleted T cells, or PBMCs came the material, which was cDNA or gDNA.

Original analysis: Estimated nucleated cell counts came from reference gene primer amplification. The data were produced by immunoSEQ multiplex PCR, yet TCRdb's version contains in-frame clones alone and is incomplete. V, J and clone size were drawn from that table, and D and trimming were deduced from the DNA. The top ten hold roughly 16% of the sample, which has 25,000 to 30,000 clones, roughly 71% seen once. The CDR3 is 15 amino acids. V was pared by 0 bases and J by 6 bases, with 5 bases of the junction left unmatched. Germline CDR1 KGHSH, CDR2 LQKENI. The sample taken for sequencing was peripheral blood. The chain couples TRBV18 to TRBJ2-1; 7 bases fit TRBD1. The TCR sequence derives from a man aged 80 or over with active or convalescent COVID-19. The CDR3 loop is CASSPPGTARNEQFF. For the CDR3, the DNA is TGTGCCAGCTCACCACCCGGGACAGCTCGCAATGAGCAGTTCTTC.